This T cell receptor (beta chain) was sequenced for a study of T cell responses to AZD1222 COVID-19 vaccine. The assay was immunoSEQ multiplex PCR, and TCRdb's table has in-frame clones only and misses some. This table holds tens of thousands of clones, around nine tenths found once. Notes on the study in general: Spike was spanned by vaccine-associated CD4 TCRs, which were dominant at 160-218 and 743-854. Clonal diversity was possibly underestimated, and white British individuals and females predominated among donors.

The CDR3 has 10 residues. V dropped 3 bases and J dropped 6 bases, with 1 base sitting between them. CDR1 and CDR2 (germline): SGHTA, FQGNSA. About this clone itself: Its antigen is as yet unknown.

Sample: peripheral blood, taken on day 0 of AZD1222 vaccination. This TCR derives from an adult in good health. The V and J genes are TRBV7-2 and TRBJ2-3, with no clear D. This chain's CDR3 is CASSLDTQYF. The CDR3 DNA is TGTGCCAGCAGCTTGGATACGCAGTATTTT.